A selection of T cell receptor beta chains follows, all from one sample in a study of chemoradiotherapy in HPV16-positive cancers. The protocol was immunoSEQ multiplex PCR, while the TCRdb copy is restricted to in-frame clones and leaves out a portion. The sample lists approximately 13,000 clones, roughly 89% seen once, with over 20% in the top ten. The sample here was blood, taken from a patient who underwent chemoradiotherapy. The receptor set was obtained from a human donor with HPV-associated anogenital cancer. Both conserved end residues are trimmed from each CDR3.

j_call: TRBJ2-1
v_call: TRBV11-3
cdr3_aa: ASSSRPGTGANEQF

j_call: TRBJ2-3
v_call: TRBV9
cdr3_aa: ASHEERELADTQY

j_call: TRBJ2-2
v_call: TRBV7-7
cdr3_aa: ASSLTSGTNTGELF

j_call: TRBJ1-5
v_call: TRBV27
cdr3_aa: ASSRGQFFSNQPQH

j_call: TRBJ1-6
v_call: TRBV11-2
cdr3_aa: ASSSGPTFNSPLH

j_call: TRBJ1-3
v_call: TRBV4-2
cdr3_aa: ASSQGTGGVLWKHHIFSARTIY

j_call: TRBJ2-2
v_call: TRBV19
cdr3_aa: ASTEIFLGAGELF

j_call: TRBJ2-7
v_call: TRBV7-3
cdr3_aa: ASSLQGGNEQY

j_call: TRBJ2-1
v_call: TRBV2
cdr3_aa: ASSGGSGNVEQF

j_call: TRBJ2-7
v_call: TRBV28
cdr3_aa: ASSLVGEQY

j_call: TRBJ2-1
v_call: TRBV5-6
cdr3_aa: ASVWGGKQF

j_call: TRBJ2-7
v_call: TRBV7-2
cdr3_aa: ASSVGTAEYEQY